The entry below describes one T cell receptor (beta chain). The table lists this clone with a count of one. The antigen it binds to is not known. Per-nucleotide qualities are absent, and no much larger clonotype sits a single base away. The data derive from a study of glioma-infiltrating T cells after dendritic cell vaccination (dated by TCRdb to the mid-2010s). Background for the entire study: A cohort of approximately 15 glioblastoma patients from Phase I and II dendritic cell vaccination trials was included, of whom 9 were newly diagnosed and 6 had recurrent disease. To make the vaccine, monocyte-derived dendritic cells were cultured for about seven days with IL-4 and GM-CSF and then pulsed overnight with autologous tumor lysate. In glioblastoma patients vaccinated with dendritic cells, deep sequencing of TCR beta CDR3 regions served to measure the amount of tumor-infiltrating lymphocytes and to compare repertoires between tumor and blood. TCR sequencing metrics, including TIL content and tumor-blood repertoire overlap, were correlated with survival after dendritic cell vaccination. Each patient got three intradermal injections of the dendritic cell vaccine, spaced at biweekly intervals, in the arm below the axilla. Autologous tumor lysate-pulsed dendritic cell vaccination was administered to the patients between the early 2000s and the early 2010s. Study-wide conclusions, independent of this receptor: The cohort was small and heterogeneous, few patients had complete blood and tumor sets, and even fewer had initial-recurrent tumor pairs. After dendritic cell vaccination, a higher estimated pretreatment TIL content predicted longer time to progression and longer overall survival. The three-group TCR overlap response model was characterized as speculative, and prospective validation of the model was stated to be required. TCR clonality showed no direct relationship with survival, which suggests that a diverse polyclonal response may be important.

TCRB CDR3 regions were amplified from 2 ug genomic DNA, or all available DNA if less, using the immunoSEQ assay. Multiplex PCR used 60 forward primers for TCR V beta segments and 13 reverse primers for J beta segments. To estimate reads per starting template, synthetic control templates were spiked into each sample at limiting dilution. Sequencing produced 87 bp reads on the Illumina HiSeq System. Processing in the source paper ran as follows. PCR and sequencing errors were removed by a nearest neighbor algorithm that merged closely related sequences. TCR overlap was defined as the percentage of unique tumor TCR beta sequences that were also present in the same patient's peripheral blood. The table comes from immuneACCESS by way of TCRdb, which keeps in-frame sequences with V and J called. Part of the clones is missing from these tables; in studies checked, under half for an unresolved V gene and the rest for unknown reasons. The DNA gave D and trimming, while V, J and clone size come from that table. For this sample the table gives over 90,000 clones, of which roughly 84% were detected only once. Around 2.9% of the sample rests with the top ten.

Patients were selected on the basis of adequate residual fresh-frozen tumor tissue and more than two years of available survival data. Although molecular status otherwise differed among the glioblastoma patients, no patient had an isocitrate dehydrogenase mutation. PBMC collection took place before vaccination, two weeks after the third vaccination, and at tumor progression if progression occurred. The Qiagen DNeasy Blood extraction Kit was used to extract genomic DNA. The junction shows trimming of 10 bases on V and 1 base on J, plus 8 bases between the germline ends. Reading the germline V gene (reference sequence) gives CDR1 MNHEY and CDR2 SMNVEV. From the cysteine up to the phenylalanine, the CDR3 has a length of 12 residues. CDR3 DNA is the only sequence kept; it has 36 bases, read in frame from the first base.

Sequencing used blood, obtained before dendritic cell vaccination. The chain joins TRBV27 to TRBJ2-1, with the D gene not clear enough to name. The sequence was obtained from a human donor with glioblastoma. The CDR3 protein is CATYDSYNEQFF. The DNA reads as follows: TGTGCCACCTACGATTCCTACAATGAGCAGTTCTTC.